The text below deals with one T cell receptor (beta chain). The data belong to a study of shared clonotypes between healthy human individuals. Clones were sequenced by immunoSEQ multiplex PCR, and TCRdb holds only the in-frame ones, with some missing. The table lists hundreds of thousands of clones, about nine tenths of them singletons. The germline CDR1 and CDR2 sequences are SQVTM and ANQGSEA. V shed 4 bases, J shed 0 bases, and the junction held 15 bases outside the gene matches. The length of the CDR3 is 19 residues. This clonotype was sampled from a man younger than 35 in good health. Sequencing input: memory CD8+ T cells sorted from blood. Subset reported: CD45RO+ cells pooled with CCR7-negative TemRA cells. J is TRBJ2-6 and V is TRBV29-1; 7 nucleotides align to TRBD1. The DNA of the CDR3 is TGCAGCGTTGTCGTCGTAAGGACAGGCCTCCACTCTGGGGCCAACGTCCTGACTTTC. This codes for CSVVVVRTGLHSGANVLTF.